The 23 T cell receptor beta chains below come from one sample, sequenced in a study of blood T cell repertoires in COVID-19. Produced via immunoSEQ multiplex PCR; TCRdb's table is partial and in-frame only. The sample lists roughly 120,000 clones; 75% to 90% were seen once. Sequencing used peripheral blood. Receptors were obtained from a man in his 70s with active or convalescent COVID-19.

V and J are TRBV24-1 and TRBJ2-2; D gene uncertain. V was pared by 0 bases and J by 0 bases, with 4 bases between. CDR1 KGHDR and CDR2 SFDVKD come from the germline V gene. The CDR3 runs to 15 residues. CDR3 region: CATSDLTANTGELFF. In DNA form, the CDR3 reads TGTGCCACCAGTGATTTGACGGCGAACACCGGGGAGCTGTTTTTT.

This chain joins TRBV6-5 and TRBJ1-5; D call uncertain. Germline CDR1 MNHEY, CDR2 SVGAGI. V lost 7 bases to trimming and J lost 5 bases, with 18 bases between them. The CDR3 is 15 amino acids. For the CDR3, the DNA is TGTGCCAGCACGCAAAAGTACCCCGGGGATCAGCCCCAGCATTTT. As protein: CASTQKYPGDQPQHF.

The V gene is TRBV27, the J gene TRBJ2-1; 13 bases agree with TRBD2. CDR3 length equals 15 residues. CDR1 is MNHEY and CDR2 is SMNVEV in the germline V gene (reference sequence). V shed 6 bases, J shed 7 bases, and the junction held 6 bases outside the gene matches. The CDR3 spells CASRIRLAGGNEQFF. CDR3 nucleotide sequence: TGTGCCAGCAGAATTAGACTAGCGGGGGGTAATGAGCAGTTCTTC.

This chain's CDR3 is CASSLVRGRGYTF. CDR3 nucleotide sequence: TGTGCCAGCAGCTTAGTTCGGGGTCGTGGCTACACCTTC. V usage is TRBV7-2 and J usage is TRBJ1-2; no definite D call. This CDR3 comprises 13 residues. The V gene lost 1 base and the J gene lost 7 bases, with 10 bases spanning the gap. The V gene's germline CDR1 is SGHTA and CDR2 FQGNSA.

J is TRBJ2-2 and V is TRBV5-1, with D unresolved. V lost 0 bases, J lost 2 bases, and 14 bases lay in between. The germline gives CDR1 SGHRS, CDR2 YFSETQ. The CDR3 is made up of 17 amino acids. The CDR3 sequence: CASSLAAVAANTGELFF. CDR3 in DNA: TGCGCCAGCAGCTTGGCCGCGGTAGCCGCTAACACCGGGGAGCTGTTTTTT.

V and J are TRBV7-8 and TRBJ1-3; no definite D call. Per the germline V gene, CDR1 is SGHVS and CDR2 is FQNEAQ. V was shortened by 5 bases and J by 0 bases, with 8 bases between the two germline ends. The CDR3 is made up of 14 amino acids. CDR3: CASSTISSGNTIYF. The CDR3 bases are TGTGCCAGCAGCACAATCTCCTCTGGAAACACCATATATTTT.

As for this clone: Compared with germline, one end of the junction differs, possibly owing to a read error. The rearrangement links TRBV27 to TRBJ1-2, with TRBD1 identical over 8 bases. This CDR3 contains 13 residues. Germline V gene sequence: CDR1 MNHEY, CDR2 SMNVEV (reference sequence). The CDR3 DNA follows: TGTGCCAGCAGTTTATCCAAGACAGGGGCCACGGCCTTC. Translated: CASSLSKTGATAF.

The chain employs TRBV6-5 and TRBJ1-3; TRBD1 might be the D (5 bases). V was pared by 8 bases and J by 0 bases, with 11 bases between. Germline V gene data show CDR1 as MNHEY and CDR2 as SVGAGI. The CDR3 is 14 amino acids. CDR3 in amino acids: CASHRKSSGNTIYF. The CDR3 DNA sequence: TGTGCCAGCCACAGGAAGAGCTCTGGAAACACCATATATTTT.

The chain combines TRBV10-2 with TRBJ2-1; D uncertain. V was shortened by 4 bases and J by 0 bases, with 16 bases between the two germline ends. The CDR3 is made up of 17 amino acids. CDR1 is WSHSY and CDR2 is SAAADI in the germline V gene. CDR3 region: CASSASVLRSSYNEQFF. CDR3 coding DNA: TGCGCCAGCAGTGCCTCCGTTCTTAGGAGCTCCTACAATGAGCAGTTCTTC.

This sequence joins TRBV10-2 and TRBJ2-1; D call uncertain. V gave up 2 bases and J gave up 10 bases, with 9 bases separating them. In germline, CDR1 is WSHSY, CDR2 SAAADI. The CDR3 contains 12 residues. The CDR3 loop reads CASSENSREQFF. CDR3 in DNA: TGCGCCAGCAGTGAGAACTCTCGAGAGCAGTTCTTC.

V gene TRBV27 combines with J gene TRBJ2-1, with D perhaps matching TRBD2 (5 bases). Between the trimmed V and J ends, which lost 6 bases and 0 bases, there was a span of 18 bases. This CDR3 is 17 amino acids long. CDR1 and CDR2 from the germline V gene are MNHEY and SMNVEV (reference sequence). CDR3 sequence (DNA): TGTGCCAGCAGCTCATTAAAGGACTGGGCCTCCTACAATGAGCAGTTCTTC. Translation: CASSSLKDWASYNEQFF.

The chain carries TRBV5-8 and TRBJ2-3, with 8 bases lining up with TRBD2. The CDR3 covers 17 residues. Trimming removed 0 bases from V and 4 bases from J; junction bases left unmatched: 10. Germline lookup yields CDR1 SGHTS and CDR2 YDEGEE. CDR3 coding DNA: TGTGCCAGCAGCTTGGCCCCCGGGACTAGGTCACCAGATACGCAGTATTTT. This encodes CASSLAPGTRSPDTQYF.

The V gene is TRBV27, the J gene TRBJ2-5; D gene unclear. Trimming removed 5 bases from V and 5 bases from J, with 12 bases in between. Looked up from germline, CDR1 is MNHEY and CDR2 is SMNVEV (reference sequence). The CDR3 runs to 13 residues. Written as DNA, the CDR3 is TGTGCCAGCAGTCCCCCTAATGCTGAGACCCAGTACTTC. It yields the protein CASSPPNAETQYF.

CDR3 in DNA: TGTGCCAGCAGCGAGACTAGCGGGAGGGTCAAAAACATTCAGTACTTC. The encoded protein is CASSETSGRVKNIQYF. This chain uses TRBV9 with TRBJ2-4; 14 bases map to TRBD2. Germline CDR1 reads SGDLS; CDR2 reads YYNGEE. The CDR3 length is 16 residues. With 3 bases clipped from V and 3 bases from J, the junction kept 2 bases outside the gene matches.

V is TRBV5-4 and J is TRBJ1-1; D might be TRBD1 (5 bases). CDR3 length: 14 amino acids. Trimming pared 7 bases from V and 5 bases from J, leaving 18 bases between. Germline V gene data show CDR1 as SGHNT and CDR2 as YYREEE (reference sequence). The CDR3 DNA follows: TGTGCCAGCCGCCGTGTAGGGGAGGGAACTGAAGCTTTCTTT. It yields the protein CASRRVGEGTEAFF. The full variable domain, with the rest looked up from reference TRBV5-4 and TRBJ1-1, is ETGVTQSPTHLIKTRGQQVTLRCSSQSGHNTVSWYQQALGQGPQFIFQYYREEENGRGNFPPRFSGLQFPNYSSELNVNALELDDSALYLCASRRVGEGTEAFFGQGTRLTVV.

This chain links TRBV30 with TRBJ2-1; TRBD2 matches 9 bases. Unmatched junction bases numbered 9, after V lost 0 bases and J lost 0 bases. There are 18 residues in the CDR3. CDR1 and CDR2 from the germline V gene are GTSNPN and SVGIG (reference sequence). The CDR3 DNA reads TGTGCCTGGAGTGTAGGTCGGACTAGCGTAAGCTCCTACAATGAGCAGTTCTTC. As protein: CAWSVGRTSVSSYNEQFF.

The chain combines TRBV11-2 with TRBJ1-1; 7 bases are shared with TRBD1. Germline values: CDR1 SGHAT, CDR2 FQNNGV. The CDR3 runs to 14 residues. J gave up 1 base and V 7 bases, and 6 bases lay outside the gene matches. The DNA of the CDR3 is TGTGCCAGCACCAAGACAGGGAGGAACACTGAAGCTTTCTTT. Translation gives CASTKTGRNTEAFF.

The V call is TRBV5-1, the J call TRBJ2-3; 14 nucleotides match TRBD2. V shed 3 bases and J 5 bases; nucleotides not matched to a gene: 11. The V gene's germline CDR1 is SGHRS and CDR2 YFSETQ. There are 18 residues in the CDR3. CDR3 region: CASSSGPGLAGVQDTQYF. The CDR3 DNA reads TGCGCCAGCAGCTCAGGACCGGGACTAGCGGGAGTACAAGATACGCAGTATTTT.

This clone has only one observation. The chain combines TRBV18 with TRBJ1-1; D possibly corresponds to TRBD1 (5 bases). Germline CDR1 is KGHSH and CDR2 is LQKENI. CDR3 length: 13 amino acids. V was trimmed by 7 bases and J by 3 bases, leaving 12 bases between them. The CDR3 loop is CASCPTVDTEAFF. The CDR3 nucleotides read TGTGCCAGCTGCCCGACAGTCGACACTGAAGCTTTCTTT.

The chain recombines TRBV2 with TRBJ1-6; 7 bases fit TRBD1. This CDR3 is 14 amino acids long. V lost 4 bases, J lost 10 bases, and 7 bases stayed unmatched. Germline V gives CDR1 SNHLY, CDR2 FYNNEI. In DNA, the CDR3 is TGTGCCAGCAGTGCTGACAGGGTTGGATCACCCCTCCACTTT. Translation gives CASSADRVGSPLHF.

The V and J genes are TRBV4-1 and TRBJ2-1; D gene unclear. Germline CDR1 is MGHRA and CDR2 is YSYEKL. With 0 bases removed from V and 8 bases from J, the gap between germline ends came to 11 bases. This CDR3 is 14 amino acids long. The CDR3 spells CASSQEIASDEQFF. The CDR3, as DNA: TGCGCCAGCAGCCAAGAGATAGCCTCGGATGAGCAGTTCTTC.

The V and J genes are TRBV19 and TRBJ2-1; perhaps TRBD1 as D (5 bases). The CDR3 is made up of 14 amino acids. V was cut by 4 bases and J by 6 bases, with 13 bases left in between. Germline CDR1 is LNHDA and CDR2 is SQIVND (reference sequence). The CDR3 nucleotides are TGTGCCAGTAGTACAGGGCTGGCAGGCAATGAGCAGTTCTTC. Its translation: CASSTGLAGNEQFF. Variable domain in full (rest from reference TRBV19 and TRBJ2-1): DGGITQSPKYLFRKEGQNVTLSCEQNLNHDAMYWYRQDPGQGLRLIYYSQIVNDFQKGDIAEGYSVSREKKESFPLTVTSAQKNPTAFYLCASSTGLAGNEQFFGPGTRLTVL.

This CDR3 is CASSLREGPHEQYF. The CDR3 DNA follows: TGTGCCAGCAGCTTGCGGGAGGGCCCCCACGAGCAGTACTTC. V and J are TRBV7-9 and TRBJ2-7; 9 bases map to TRBD2. Per the germline V gene, CDR1 is SEHNR and CDR2 is FQNEAQ (reference sequence). V lost 3 bases, J lost 5 bases, and 5 bases stayed unmatched. CDR3 length: 14 residues.